This TCR beta chain derives from a study of T cell responses to AZD1222 COVID-19 vaccine. Germline V gives CDR1 MNHEY, CDR2 SVGAGI. The CDR3 has 14 residues. V gave up 6 bases and J gave up 3 bases; unmatched junction bases: 8. Repertoires were generated with immunoSEQ multiplex PCR, while TCRdb's copy carries only in-frame clones and drops some. The table shows under 150,000 clones, with more than 85% occurring only once. This clonotype was sampled from an adult in good health. J is TRBJ2-7 and V is TRBV6-5, with TRBD1 identical over 7 bases. The sequences come from peripheral blood, collected on day 0 of AZD1222 vaccination. CDR3 residues: CASRKKGGNYEQYF. The CDR3 nucleotides are TGTGCCAGCAGAAAAAAAGGGGGCAACTACGAGCAGTACTTC.